The source of this T cell receptor (beta chain) is a study of blood T cell repertoires in COVID-19. At the level of the study: Whether acute or convalescent, the COVID-19 samples came from the United States, Italy and Spain.

The CDR3 loop spans 15 amino acids. Here immunoSEQ multiplex PCR was the method, and the copy in TCRdb shows in-frame clones only, minus some. The data contain 140,000 or so clones, roughly 81% of them seen just once; the ten biggest clones take up roughly 2.7%. This receptor was obtained from a human donor with acute or convalescent COVID-19. The donor label of this sample is uncertain. Specimen: peripheral blood. The gene calls are TRBV21-1 and TRBJ2-1; the table names TRBD1, a call not compared with the DNA. TRBV21-1 is noted as a pseudogene. The CDR3 spells CASSKGIQSYNEQFF. CDR3 in DNA: TGTGCCAGCAGCAAAGGAATACAGAGCTACAATGAGCAGTTCTTC.